This is a list of T cell receptor beta chains from one sample in a study of blood T cell repertoires in COVID-19. TCRdb's copy holds only in-frame clones and misses some; the assay was immunoSEQ multiplex PCR. The sample has hundreds of thousands of clones, 80% to 90% seen once. Sequenced sample: PBMCs or T cells enriched from blood (not recorded which). The receptors shown here come from a man aged 45-65 years who had been exposed to COVID-19. CDR3s include the opening cysteine and the closing phenylalanine or tryptophan. Fields, in order: CDR3 protein, CDR3 DNA, J gene, D gene, V gene, clone size. D genes are given only for firm matches. Size values are once, few and many counts, or a class for expanded clones, and some rows have none.

CASSPTGPGAFF,TGTGCCAGCAGTCCCACAGGACCGGGAGCTTTCTTT,TRBJ1-1,-,TRBV6-5,few
CASSLQPQGAFGNTIYF,TGTGCCAGTAGTCTTCAACCTCAGGGGGCCTTTGGAAACACCATATATTTT,TRBJ1-3,TRBD1,TRBV19,-
CASSLDYRGREKLFF,TGCGCCAGCAGCTTGGACTACAGGGGTAGAGAAAAACTGTTTTTT,TRBJ1-4,TRBD1,TRBV5-1,-
CASTPGGRANYGYTF,TGTGCCAGCACCCCAGGGGGCAGAGCTAACTATGGCTACACCTTC,TRBJ1-2,TRBD1,TRBV5-5,-
CASSPRTGNYEQYF,TGTGCCAGCAGCCCCCGGACAGGGAACTACGAGCAGTACTTC,TRBJ2-7,TRBD1,TRBV9,-
CASSLVREASEAFF,TGCGCCAGCAGCTTGGTGCGTGAGGCCTCTGAAGCTTTCTTT,TRBJ1-1,-,TRBV5-1,-
CASSPTGMDTGELFF,TGTGCCAGCAGCCCGACAGGAATGGACACCGGGGAGCTGTTTTTT,TRBJ2-2,-,TRBV7-9,-
CASTLLGRGRGNTEAFF,TGTGCCAGCACCTTACTTGGTAGGGGGCGAGGGAACACTGAAGCTTTCTTT,TRBJ1-1,TRBD1,TRBV28,-
CATSDPLHSSNTEAFF,TGTGCCACCAGTGATCCGTTACACAGTTCAAACACTGAAGCTTTCTTT,TRBJ1-1,-,TRBV24-1,-
CASSRAIQGSEQYF,TGCGCCAGCAGCCGAGCAATACAGGGGTCCGAGCAGTACTTC,TRBJ2-7,TRBD1,TRBV5-1,-
CASKRYITSPSFF,TGTGCCAGCAAGCGGTATATTACATCCCCTAGTTTCTTC,TRBJ2-1,-,TRBV28,-
CASSLIGTSGYNEQFF,TGTGCCAGCAGCTTAATCGGGACTAGCGGGTACAATGAGCAGTTCTTC,TRBJ2-1,TRBD2,TRBV7-3,-
CASSLTSGGDHEQFF,TGTGCCAGCAGCTTAACCAGCGGGGGGGATCATGAGCAGTTCTTC,TRBJ2-1,TRBD2,TRBV7-3,-
CASSSQQGLGEKLFF,TGTGCCAGCAGTTCGCAACAGGGTTTGGGTGAAAAACTGTTTTTT,TRBJ1-4,-,TRBV28,few
CASSSPGVGQETQYF,TGTGCCAGCAGTTCCCCGGGAGTGGGCCAAGAGACCCAGTACTTC,TRBJ2-5,-,TRBV27,-
CASSPQELPYNEQFF,TGTGCCAGCTCACCACAGGAGCTCCCCTACAATGAGCAGTTCTTC,TRBJ2-1,-,TRBV18,-
CASSLDARTQYF,TGTGCCAGCAGCTTAGATGCGAGAACCCAGTACTTC,TRBJ2-5,-,TRBV7-3,once
CASRSVYEQYF,TGTGCCAGCAGGTCCGTCTACGAGCAGTACTTC,TRBJ2-7,-,TRBV6-1,once
CASSLNGRGYTGELFF,TGTGCCAGCAGTTTAAACGGCAGGGGGTACACCGGGGAGCTGTTTTTT,TRBJ2-2,TRBD1,TRBV28,-
CASTKPPGQGPSPLHF,TGTGCCAGCACCAAACCCCCGGGACAGGGTCCTTCACCCCTCCACTTT,TRBJ1-6,TRBD1,TRBV2,-
CASSEAGSYNEQFF,TGTGCCAGCAGCGAGGCAGGTTCTTACAATGAGCAGTTCTTC,TRBJ2-1,-,TRBV9,-
CATQTRHEGDGNTIYF,TGTGCCACACAAACCCGACACGAAGGGGATGGAAACACCATATATTTT,TRBJ1-3,-,TRBV28,-
CASSQVAASSPLHF,TGTGCCAGCAGCCAAGTCGCGGCTTCTTCACCCCTCCACTTT,TRBJ1-6,-,TRBV3-1/TRBV3-2,-
CASSPFSQETQYF,TGTGCCAGCTCACCATTTTCGCAAGAGACCCAGTACTTC,TRBJ2-5,-,TRBV18,-
CASSQDGEWPDTQYF,TGTGCCAGCAGCCAAGATGGAGAGTGGCCAGATACGCAGTATTTT,TRBJ2-3,-,TRBV3-1/TRBV3-2,-